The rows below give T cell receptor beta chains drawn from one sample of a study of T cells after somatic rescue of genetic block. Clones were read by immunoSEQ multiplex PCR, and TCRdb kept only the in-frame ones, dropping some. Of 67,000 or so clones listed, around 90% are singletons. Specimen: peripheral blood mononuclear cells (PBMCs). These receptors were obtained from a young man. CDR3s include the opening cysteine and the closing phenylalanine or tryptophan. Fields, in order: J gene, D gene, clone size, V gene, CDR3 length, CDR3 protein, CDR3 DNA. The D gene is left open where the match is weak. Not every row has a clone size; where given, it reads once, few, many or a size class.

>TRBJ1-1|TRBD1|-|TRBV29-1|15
CSVSGGEVPNTEAFF
TGCAGCGTCTCAGGGGGAGAGGTCCCGAACACTGAAGCTTTCTTT
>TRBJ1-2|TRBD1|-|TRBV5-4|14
CASSLSGGRYGYTF
TGTGCCAGCAGCTTGTCAGGGGGCAGGTATGGCTACACCTTC
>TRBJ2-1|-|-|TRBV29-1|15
CSASGGASSYNEQFF
TGCAGCGCCTCTGGGGGCGCCAGCTCCTACAATGAGCAGTTCTTC
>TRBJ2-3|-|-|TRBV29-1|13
CSVRGRQADTQYF
TGCAGCGTTCGGGGGCGGCAGGCAGATACGCAGTATTTT
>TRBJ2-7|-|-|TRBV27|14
CASSLQGGAYEQYF
TGTGCCAGCAGTTTACAGGGGGGGGCCTACGAGCAGTACTTC
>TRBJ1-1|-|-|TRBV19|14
CASTLTDMNTEAFF
TGTGCCAGTACCCTGACAGACATGAACACTGAAGCTTTCTTT
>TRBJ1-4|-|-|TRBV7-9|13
CASSPGEEEKLFF
TGTGCCAGCAGCCCAGGGGAGGAGGAAAAACTGTTTTTT
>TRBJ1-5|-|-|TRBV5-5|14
CASSLGGYDQPQHF
TGTGCCAGCAGCTTGGGGGGGTACGATCAGCCCCAGCATTTT
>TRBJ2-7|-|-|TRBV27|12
CASRGLGYEQYF
TGTGCCTCCCGGGGGTTGGGGTACGAGCAGTACTTC
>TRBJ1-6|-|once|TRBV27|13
CASSAVTQSPLHF
TGTGCCAGCAGCGCGGTCACCCAATCACCCCTCCACTTT
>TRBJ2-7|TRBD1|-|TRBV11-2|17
CASSPLVRQGASYEQYF
TGTGCCAGCAGCCCCCTAGTTCGACAGGGGGCATCCTACGAGCAGTACTTC